This T cell receptor (beta chain) derives from a study of T cells after yellow fever vaccination. By 5'RACE template switching, TCR cDNA was produced, with a universal primer site and UMIs added in the process. TCRdb processed the 5' RACE reads anew with MiXCR; each CDR3 protein has one entry. The data hold some 420,000 distinct CDR3 sequences, with roughly a sixth observed a single time. There are a few counts of this clonotype. V lost 5 bases and J lost 13, with 18 bases in between. CDR3 length: 13 amino acids. CDR1 and CDR2 from the germline V gene are DFQATT and SNEGSKA (reference sequence). This specimen consisted of PBMCs, obtained before the yellow fever booster vaccination. This rearrangement joins TRBV20-1 to TRBJ1-6; the D gene is possibly TRBD1 (5 bases). This TCR was sampled from a man aged 18 to 30 who received the YFV17D yellow fever vaccine. The CDR3 sequence is CSAPGGAGAPLHF. The CDR3 nucleotides are TGCAGTGCTCCAGGTGGGGCGGGCGCCCCCCTCCACTTT.